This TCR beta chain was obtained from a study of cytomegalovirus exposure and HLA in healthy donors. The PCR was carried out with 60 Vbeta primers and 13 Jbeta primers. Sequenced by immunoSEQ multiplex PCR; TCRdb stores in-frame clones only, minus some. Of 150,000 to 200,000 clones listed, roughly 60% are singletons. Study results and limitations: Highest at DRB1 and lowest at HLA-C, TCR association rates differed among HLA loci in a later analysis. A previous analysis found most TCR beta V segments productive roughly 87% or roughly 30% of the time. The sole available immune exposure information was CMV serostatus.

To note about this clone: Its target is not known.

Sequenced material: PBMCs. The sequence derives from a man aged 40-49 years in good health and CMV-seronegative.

Here the CDR3 DNA reads TGTGCCAGTAGCAGGACAGGGTACCTAAACAATGAGCAGTTCTTC. It yields the protein CASSRTGYLNNEQFF. The chain couples TRBV19 to TRBJ2-1, with 8 nucleotides matching TRBD1. CDR1 and CDR2 (germline): LNHDA, SQIVND (reference sequence). The CDR3 totals 15 residues. V lost 6 bases and J lost 5; bases outside the gene matches: 9. The whole variable domain, filled in from reference TRBV19 and TRBJ2-1, reads DGGITQSPKYLFRKEGQNVTLSCEQNLNHDAMYWYRQDPGQGLRLIYYSQIVNDFQKGDIAEGYSVSREKKESFPLTVTSAQKNPTAFYLCASSRTGYLNNEQFFGPGTRLTVL.